This TCR beta chain stems from a study of shared clonotypes between healthy human individuals. Study-wide results and limits: Some naive CD4 clonotypes, roughly 5%, turned up in common across several donors. It was the non-shared clonotypes that had lower generation probabilities than clonotypes shared by all four donors. The genetic and exposure-history diversity represented was limited by few donors.

This table comes from immunoSEQ multiplex PCR, and its TCRdb copy is limited to in-frame clones, with some not included. The sample consists of hundreds of thousands of clones, roughly 98% of them appearing once. Naive CD8 cells lacked CD45RO, underwent positive selection for CCR7 and left out terminally differentiated effector memory CD45RA+ cells. Worth noting for this clone: The antigen is unknown.

The CDR3 has 15 amino acids. V was pared by 3 bases and J by 4 bases, with 9 bases of the junction left unmatched. The germline V gene has CDR1 KGHSH and CDR2 LQKENI. Input material: naive CD8+ T cells sorted from blood. The clonotype was recovered from a man aged 25-45 years in good health. V and J are TRBV18 and TRBJ2-7; the match to TRBD2 covers 7 bases. CDR3 in DNA: TGTGCCAGCTCACCGGTCGCTAGCGGACTGTACGAGCAGTACTTC. Translated: CASSPVASGLYEQYF.